Shown below are 7 T cell receptor beta chains from a single sample sequenced in a study of blood T cells in healthy people across ages. Using a J-beta primer mix together with a sample-barcoded 5' primer, a second PCR was run for roughly 6 to 11 cycles. TCRdb passed the 5' RACE reads through MiXCR, listing each CDR3 protein once. The table includes roughly 1,500,000 distinct CDR3 sequences, 42% detected once. Specimen: blood. These TCRs come from a woman aged 18-29 years in good health.

V gene TRBV4-2 combines with J gene TRBJ1-6, with TRBD1 identical over 9 bases. Trimming removed 2 bases from V and 10 bases from J; junction bases left unmatched: 6. CDR3 length equals 15 residues. The germline V gene encodes CDR1 LGHNA and CDR2 YNFKEQ. DNA for the CDR3: TGTGCCAGCAGCCAACCGGACAGGGGAGGATCACCCCTCCACTTT. Amino acid sequence: CASSQPDRGGSPLHF.

The CDR3 is CASSQGDFATESSYNEQFF. Written as DNA, the CDR3 is TGTGCCAGCAGCCAAGGGGATTTCGCGACAGAGAGCTCCTACAATGAGCAGTTCTTC. The V gene is TRBV4-2, the J gene TRBJ2-1, with D perhaps TRBD1 (5 bases). Germline V gives CDR1 LGHNA, CDR2 YNFKEQ. There are 19 residues in the CDR3. The V end lost 1 base, the J end lost 0 bases, and 19 bases lay between the germline ends.

This chain joins TRBV27 and TRBJ2-7, with 15 bases fitting TRBD2. The CDR3 is 19 amino acids. Germline V lookup: CDR1 MNHEY, CDR2 SMNVEV (reference sequence). V shed 5 bases and J 7 bases; nucleotides not matched to a gene: 18. CDR3 bases: TGTGCCAGCAGTCTTCAAGGGACTAGCGGGAGGCACATTCCTTATGAGCAGTACTTC. Translated, it gives CASSLQGTSGRHIPYEQYF.

V gene TRBV11-1 combines with J gene TRBJ2-1; TRBD2 agrees at 13 bases. CDR1 and CDR2 from the germline V gene are SGHAT and FQDESV (reference sequence). The J segment lost 6 bases and the V segment lost 4 bases, leaving 27 bases of the junction unmatched. The CDR3 covers 23 residues. The CDR3 nucleotides are TGTGCCAGCAGCTCGTTAGGATATGAAATCTCCGGGACTAGCGGGGCACTACGCAATGAGCAGTTCTTC. Translated, it gives CASSSLGYEISGTSGALRNEQFF.

The table lists this clonotype with a few counts. This chain joins TRBV6-6 and TRBJ2-7; D uncertain. V was shortened by 5 bases and J by 12 bases, with 11 bases between the two germline ends. The CDR3 contains 10 residues. Germline CDR1 is MNHNY and CDR2 is SVGAGI (reference sequence). This CDR3 is CASSKTRRYF. CDR3 in DNA: TGTGCCAGCAGTAAAACCCGACGGTACTTC.

Notes on this clonotype: An end of the junction does not agree with germline; a read error may underlie this. The V gene is TRBV20-1, the J gene TRBJ2-3; no definite D call. There are 12 residues in the CDR3. Germline V gives CDR1 DFQATT, CDR2 SNEGSKA (reference sequence). CDR3 region: CCAVPSTDTQYF. The CDR3, as DNA: TGCTGTGCTGTTCCTAGCACAGATACGCAGTATTTT.

The V and J genes are TRBV6-6 and TRBJ2-7; no firm D call. CDR3 length: 15 amino acids. CDR1 is MNHNY, CDR2 SVGAGI, per germline (reference sequence). Trimming took off 0 bases at V and 2 bases at J, with 11 bases between the two ends. For the CDR3, the DNA is TGTGCCAGCAGTTACTCTACACATGACACCTACGAGCAGTACTTC. It specifies CASSYSTHDTYEQYF.